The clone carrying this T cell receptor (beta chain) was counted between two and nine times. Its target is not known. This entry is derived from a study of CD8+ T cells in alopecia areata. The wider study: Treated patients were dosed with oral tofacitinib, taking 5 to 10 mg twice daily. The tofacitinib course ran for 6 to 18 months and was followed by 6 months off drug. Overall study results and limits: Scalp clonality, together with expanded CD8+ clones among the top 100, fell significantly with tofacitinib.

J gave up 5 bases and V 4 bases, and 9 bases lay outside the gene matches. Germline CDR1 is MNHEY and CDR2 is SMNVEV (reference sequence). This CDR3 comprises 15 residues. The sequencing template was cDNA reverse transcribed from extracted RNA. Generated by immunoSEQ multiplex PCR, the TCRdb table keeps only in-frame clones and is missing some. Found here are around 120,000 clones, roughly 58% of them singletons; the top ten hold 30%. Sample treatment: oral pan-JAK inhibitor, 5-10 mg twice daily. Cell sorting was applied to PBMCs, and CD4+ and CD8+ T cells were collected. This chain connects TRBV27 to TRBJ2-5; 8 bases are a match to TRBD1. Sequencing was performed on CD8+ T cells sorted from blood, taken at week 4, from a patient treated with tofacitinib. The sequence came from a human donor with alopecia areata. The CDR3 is CASSSIQGDEETQYF. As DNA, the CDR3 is TGTGCCAGCAGTTCAATACAGGGGGATGAGGAGACCCAGTACTTC.